Below, 5 T cell receptor beta chains from the same sample are listed, as sequenced in a study of T cells after yellow fever vaccination. TCRdb re-called the 5' RACE reads through MiXCR, storing one row per CDR3 protein. The table lists just over 300,000 distinct CDR3 sequences, around 3.6% of them singletons. The source material was PBMCs, sampled on the day of the yellow fever booster vaccination. Receptors were obtained from a man between 18 and 29 years old who received the YFV17D yellow fever vaccine.

This chain connects TRBV12-3 or TRBV12-4 to TRBJ1-2, with 7 bases identical to TRBD1. The V segment lost 8 bases and the J segment 8 bases; nucleotides outside the gene matches: 5. CDR3 length: 11 residues. CDR3 residues: CASEGAEGYTF. The CDR3 coding sequence is TGTGCCAGCGAGGGGGCTGAGGGCTACACCTTC.

This clonotype occurred a few times. The J gene is TRBJ2-1, the V gene TRBV3-1; 9 bases line up with TRBD1. This CDR3 spans 15 amino acids. V was clipped by 5 bases and J by 1 base; unmatched bases: 3. CDR1 is LGHDT, CDR2 YNNKEL, per germline (reference sequence). CDR3 nucleotide sequence: TGTGCCAGCAGCTGGGACAGGGTATCCTACAATGAGCAGTTCTTC. Translation: CASSWDRVSYNEQFF.

This clonotype was recorded many times. The V gene is TRBV5-1, the J gene TRBJ2-2; unclear D gene. Germline V gives CDR1 SGHRS, CDR2 YFSETQ. V lost 0 bases and J lost 6, with 9 bases in between. The CDR3 has 14 amino acids. Written as DNA, the CDR3 is TGCGCCAGCAGCTTGGCCGTTGGATCCGGGGAGCTGTTTTTT. Protein sequence: CASSLAVGSGELFF.

This clonotype was counted ten times or more. This chain connects TRBV6-5 to TRBJ2-2; maybe TRBD2 (7 bases). The CDR3 has 16 amino acids. CDR1 is MNHEY and CDR2 is SVGAGI in the germline V gene. The ends were cut back, 6 bases at V and 6 bases at J, with 20 bases in the middle. The CDR3 DNA follows: TGTGCCAGCAGCAACGGGGGGACACCACCTCCCGGGGAGCTGTTTTTT. As protein: CASSNGGTPPPGELFF.

This clonotype was picked up a small number of times. J is TRBJ2-2 and V is TRBV5-1; TRBD2 agrees at 8 bases. The V gene's germline CDR1 is SGHRS and CDR2 YFSETQ. With V trimmed by 4 bases and J by 1 base, 15 bases remained unmatched. The length of the CDR3 is 19 residues. CDR3 in amino acids: CASSKSVAGSSMNTGELFF. CDR3 in DNA: TGCGCCAGCAGCAAATCAGTAGCGGGGTCCTCGATGAACACCGGGGAGCTGTTTTTT. The full variable domain, rest sourced from reference TRBV5-1 and TRBJ2-2, is KAGVTQTPRYLIKTRGQQVTLSCSPISGHRSVSWYQQTPGQGLQFLFEYFSETQRNKGNFPGRFSGRQFSNSRSEMNVSTLELGDSALYLCASSKSVAGSSMNTGELFFGEGSRLTVL.